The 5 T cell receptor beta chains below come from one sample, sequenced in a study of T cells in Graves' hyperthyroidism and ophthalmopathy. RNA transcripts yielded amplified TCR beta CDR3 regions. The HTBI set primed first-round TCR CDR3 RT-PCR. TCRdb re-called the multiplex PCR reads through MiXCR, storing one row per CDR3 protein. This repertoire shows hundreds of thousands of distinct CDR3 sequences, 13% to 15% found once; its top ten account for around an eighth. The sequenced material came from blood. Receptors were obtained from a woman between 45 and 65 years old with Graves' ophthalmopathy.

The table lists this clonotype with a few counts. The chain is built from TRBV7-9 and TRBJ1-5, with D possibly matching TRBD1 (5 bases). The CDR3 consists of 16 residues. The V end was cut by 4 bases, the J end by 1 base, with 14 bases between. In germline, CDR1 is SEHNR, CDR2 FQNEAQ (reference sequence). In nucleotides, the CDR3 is TGTGCCAGCAGCTCCACTAAGGAGGGGAGCAATCAGCCCCAGCATTTT. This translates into CASSSTKEGSNQPQHF.

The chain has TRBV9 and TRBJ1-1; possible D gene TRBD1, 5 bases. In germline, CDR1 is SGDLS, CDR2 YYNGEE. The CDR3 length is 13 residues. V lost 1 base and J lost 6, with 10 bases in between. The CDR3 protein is CASSVLGVPEAFF. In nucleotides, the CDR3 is TGTGCCAGCAGCGTATTGGGGGTCCCTGAAGCTTTCTTT.

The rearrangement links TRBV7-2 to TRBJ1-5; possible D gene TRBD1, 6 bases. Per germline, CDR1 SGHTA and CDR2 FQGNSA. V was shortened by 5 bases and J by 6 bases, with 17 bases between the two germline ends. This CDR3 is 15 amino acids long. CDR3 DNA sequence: TGTGCCAGCAGCGAAACAGGGAGTTTCACTCAGCCCCAGCATTTT. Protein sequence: CASSETGSFTQPQHF. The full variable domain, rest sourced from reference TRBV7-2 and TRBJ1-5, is GAGVSQSPSNKVTEKGKDVELRCDPISGHTALYWYRQSLGQGLEFLIYFQGNSAPDKSGLPSDRFSAERTGGSVSTLTIQRTQQEDSAVYLCASSETGSFTQPQHFGDGTRLSIL.

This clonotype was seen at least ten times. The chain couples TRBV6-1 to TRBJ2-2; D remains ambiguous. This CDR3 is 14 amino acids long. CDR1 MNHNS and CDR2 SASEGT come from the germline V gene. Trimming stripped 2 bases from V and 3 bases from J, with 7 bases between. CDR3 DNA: TGTGCCAGCAGTGAACGATGGGACACCGGGGAGCTGTTTTTT. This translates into CASSERWDTGELFF.

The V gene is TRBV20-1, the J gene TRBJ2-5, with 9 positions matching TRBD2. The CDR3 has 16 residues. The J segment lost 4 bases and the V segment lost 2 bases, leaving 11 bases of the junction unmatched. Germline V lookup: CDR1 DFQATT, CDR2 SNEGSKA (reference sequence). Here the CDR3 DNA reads TGCAGTGCTAGACACCAGTTAGCGGGAGATATAGAGACCCAGTACTTC. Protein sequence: CSARHQLAGDIETQYF.